The TCR beta chain under discussion was sequenced for a study of post-analysis software for immune sequencing data. The table lists this clonotype with a few counts. Presence of unique molecular identifiers characterized the TCR beta cDNA libraries. TCRdb re-called the PCR reads through MiXCR, storing one row per CDR3 protein. The table shows under 650,000 distinct CDR3 sequences, with around 40% occurring only once. The clonotype was recovered from a girl aged 10-17 years with multiple sclerosis. The sample comprised blood.

CDR3: CSASGGGEKLFF. CDR3 sequence (DNA): TGCAGCGCCTCAGGGGGGGGGGAAAAACTGTTTTTT. This sequence joins TRBV29-1 and TRBJ1-4; 7 nucleotides align to TRBD1. The CDR3 consists of 12 residues. Germline CDR1 reads SQVTM; CDR2 reads ANQGSEA. Trimming at V came to 7 bases and at J to 8 bases, leaving 7 bases not matched to a gene.